This paragraph covers one TCR beta chain sequence. The sample is drawn from a study of shared clonotypes between healthy human individuals. The repertoire was sequenced with immunoSEQ multiplex PCR; TCRdb's copy has only in-frame clones and lacks some. The repertoire holds 2 million to 2.5 million clones, about nine tenths seen once, with 0.37% in the top ten. Germline V gene lookup returns CDR1 MDHEN and CDR2 SYDVKM. Trimming stripped 2 bases from V and 8 bases from J, with 15 bases between. This CDR3 region has 14 residues. The sequence derives from a young man in good health. Some clones in this sample may be carry-over from other donors' samples. Sequences were obtained from naive CD4+ T cells from PBMCs. The subset: CD45RA+ positively selected. This chain links TRBV28 with TRBJ1-2; D not resolved. The CDR3 reads CASSLGNRGGGYTF. In nucleotides, the CDR3 is TGTGCCAGCAGTTTAGGTAATCGGGGAGGAGGCTACACCTTC.